The sequence of this TCR beta chain was determined in a study of metastatic and nonmetastatic thyroid tumors. Across the whole study: Repertoire data that came from the blood and tumor or nodule tissue of malignant and benign thyroid patients were compared.

A few counts support this clone. The antigen is not known. At one boundary the junction diverges from the germline segment, which might be a read error. As processed by the authors: A classifier for distant metastasis in papillary thyroid cancer was constructed using CDR3 differences observed across clinicopathological groups. TCRdb re-called the PCR reads through MiXCR. The V and J calls, along with clone size, are taken from TCRdb and not from the paper's own processing. The sample lists roughly 90,000 clones, around 14% seen once, with 3.6% in the top ten. Study-wide results and limits: Relative to benign nodules, malignant thyroid tumors were reportedly characterized by significantly elevated TCR beta diversity in blood and tumor.

All patients were untreated before thyroid surgery. The CDR3 has 14 residues. Germline V gene data show CDR1 as SGDLS and CDR2 as YYNGEE. The TCR comes from a female donor with papillary thyroid cancer or a benign thyroid nodule (not recorded which). Some clones in this sample may be carry-over from other donors' samples. V usage is TRBV9 and J usage is TRBJ2-2; possibly TRBD1 for D (5 bases). Sequences were obtained from blood. CDR3 nucleotide sequence: TGTGCCAACAGCGTACCCAGGGACACCGGGGAGCTGTTTTTT. It codes for CANSVPRDTGELFF.